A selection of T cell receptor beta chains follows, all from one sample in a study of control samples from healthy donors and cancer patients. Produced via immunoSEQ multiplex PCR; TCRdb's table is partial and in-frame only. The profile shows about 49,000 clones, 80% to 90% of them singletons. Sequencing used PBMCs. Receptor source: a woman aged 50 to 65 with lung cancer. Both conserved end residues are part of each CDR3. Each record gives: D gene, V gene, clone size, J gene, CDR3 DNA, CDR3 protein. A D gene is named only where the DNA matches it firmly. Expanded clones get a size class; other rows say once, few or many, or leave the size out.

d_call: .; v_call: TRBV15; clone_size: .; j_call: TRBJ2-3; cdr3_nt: TGTGCCACCAGCAGAGATGGAGCAGATACGCAGTATTTT; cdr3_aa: CATSRDGADTQYF
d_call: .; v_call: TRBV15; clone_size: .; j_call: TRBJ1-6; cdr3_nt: TGTGCCACCAGCCCCACAGATTATAATTCACCCCTCCACTTT; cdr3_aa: CATSPTDYNSPLHF
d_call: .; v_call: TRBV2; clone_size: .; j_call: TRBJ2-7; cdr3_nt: TGTGCCAGCAGTACCGCATTTAAGGAGCAGTACTTC; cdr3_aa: CASSTAFKEQYF
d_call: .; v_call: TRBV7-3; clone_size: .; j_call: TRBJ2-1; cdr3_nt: TGTGCCAGCAGCTTCCAGCCATACAATGAGCAGTTCTTC; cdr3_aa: CASSFQPYNEQFF
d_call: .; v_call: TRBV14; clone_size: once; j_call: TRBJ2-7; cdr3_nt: TGTGCCAGCAGCCGCCGACAGTCCTACGAGCAGTACTTC; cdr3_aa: CASSRRQSYEQYF
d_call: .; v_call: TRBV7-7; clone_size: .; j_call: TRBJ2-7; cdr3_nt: TGTGCCAGCAGCTTAGACAGGGCCGACGAGCAGTACTTC; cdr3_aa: CASSLDRADEQYF
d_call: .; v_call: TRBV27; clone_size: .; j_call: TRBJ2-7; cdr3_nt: TGTGCCAGCAGTTCTAGCCCCTACGAGCAGTACTTC; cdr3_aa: CASSSSPYEQYF
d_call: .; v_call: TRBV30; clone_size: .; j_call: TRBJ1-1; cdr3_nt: TGTGCCTGGAGTTCCCAGGCAGGGATCACTGAAGCTTTCTTT; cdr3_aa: CAWSSQAGITEAFF
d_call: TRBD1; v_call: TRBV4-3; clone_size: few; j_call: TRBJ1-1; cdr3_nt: TGCGCCAGCAGCCAAGGGGGGACAGTCCGGGGGACTGAAGCTTTCTTT; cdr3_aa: CASSQGGTVRGTEAFF
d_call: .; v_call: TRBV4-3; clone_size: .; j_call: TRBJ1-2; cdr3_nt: TGCGCCAGCAGCCAACAGTCCCGGATGGGAGGCTACACCTTC; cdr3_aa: CASSQQSRMGGYTF
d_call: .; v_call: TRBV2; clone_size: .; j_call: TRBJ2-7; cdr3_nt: TGTGCCAGCAGTGCACGGGGCACCTACGAGCAGTACTTC; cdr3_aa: CASSARGTYEQYF
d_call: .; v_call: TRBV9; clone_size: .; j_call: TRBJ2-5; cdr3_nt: TGTGCCAGCAGCGTCGATGGGAGCAACCAAGAGACCCAGTACTTC; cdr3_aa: CASSVDGSNQETQYF
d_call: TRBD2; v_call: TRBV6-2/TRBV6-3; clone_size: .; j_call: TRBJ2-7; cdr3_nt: TGTGCCAGCAGCTCTAGCGGTACCTACGAGCAGTACTTC; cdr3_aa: CASSSSGTYEQYF
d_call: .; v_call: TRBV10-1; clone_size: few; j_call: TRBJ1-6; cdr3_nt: TGCGCCAGCAGTGTCCTCGGGGTTCCCCTCCACTTT; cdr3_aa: CASSVLGVPLHF
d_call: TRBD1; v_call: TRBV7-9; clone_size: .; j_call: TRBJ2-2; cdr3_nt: TGTGCCAGCAGCTTATGGACAGGGGTGTCCGGGGAGCTGTTTTTT; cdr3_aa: CASSLWTGVSGELFF
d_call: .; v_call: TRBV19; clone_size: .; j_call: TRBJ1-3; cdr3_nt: TGTGCCAGTAGTATTCTAAGAGGGAAGAGCTCTGGAAACACCATATATTTT; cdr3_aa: CASSILRGKSSGNTIYF
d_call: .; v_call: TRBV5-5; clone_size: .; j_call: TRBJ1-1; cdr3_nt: TGTGCCAGCAGCTTCGTTTTGACAGTGAACACTGAAGCTTTCTTT; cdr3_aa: CASSFVLTVNTEAFF
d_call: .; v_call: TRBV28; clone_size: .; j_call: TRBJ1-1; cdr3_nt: TGTGCCAGCAGTTTTGGGGGGTCTTATGGCACTGAAGCTTTCTTT; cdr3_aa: CASSFGGSYGTEAFF
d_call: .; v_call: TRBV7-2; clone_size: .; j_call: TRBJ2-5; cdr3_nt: TGTGCCAGCAGCCCCGGGCAGGCCCAAGAGACCCAGTACTTC; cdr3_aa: CASSPGQAQETQYF
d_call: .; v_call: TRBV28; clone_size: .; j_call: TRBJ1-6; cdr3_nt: TGTGCCAGCAGCTCCTATAATTCACCCCTCCACTTT; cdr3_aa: CASSSYNSPLHF
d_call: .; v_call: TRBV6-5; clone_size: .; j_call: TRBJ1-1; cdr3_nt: TGTGCCAGCAGCCTGACGCTGGGCACTGAAGCTTTCTTT; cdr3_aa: CASSLTLGTEAFF
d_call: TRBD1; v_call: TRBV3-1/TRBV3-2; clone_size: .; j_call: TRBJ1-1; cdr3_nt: TGTGCCAGCAGGGGGACAGAATACACTGAAGCTTTCTTT; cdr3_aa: CASRGTEYTEAFF
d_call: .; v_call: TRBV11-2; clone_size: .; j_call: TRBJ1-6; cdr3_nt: TGTGCCAGCAGCCACCCCGACGAAACCGGTTCACCCCTCCACTTT; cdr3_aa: CASSHPDETGSPLHF
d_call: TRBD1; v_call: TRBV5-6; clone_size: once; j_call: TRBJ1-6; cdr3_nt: TGTGCCAGCAGCTTGGATCAGGGGGTTAATTCACCCCTCCACTTT; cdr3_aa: CASSLDQGVNSPLHF
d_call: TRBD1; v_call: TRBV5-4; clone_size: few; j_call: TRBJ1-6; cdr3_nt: TGTGCCAGCAGCTCGGGGACAGTTTTTAATTCACCCCTCCACTTT; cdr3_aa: CASSSGTVFNSPLHF
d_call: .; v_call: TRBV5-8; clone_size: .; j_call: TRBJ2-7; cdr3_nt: TGTGCCAGCAGCCCGCGGGCCTACGGCGGGGAGCAGTACTTC; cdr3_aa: CASSPRAYGGEQYF
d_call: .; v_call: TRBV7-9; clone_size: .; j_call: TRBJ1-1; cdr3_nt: TGTGCCAGCAGCTTTGGGGTTTCGAACACTGAAGCTTTCTTT; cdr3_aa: CASSFGVSNTEAFF
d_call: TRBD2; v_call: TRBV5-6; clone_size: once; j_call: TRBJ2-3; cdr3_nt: TGTGCCAGCAGCTTGCTTCCTAGCGGGGGGGTCTACACAGATACGCAGTATTTT; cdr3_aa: CASSLLPSGGVYTDTQYF
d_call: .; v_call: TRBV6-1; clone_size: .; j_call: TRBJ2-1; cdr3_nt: TGTGCCAGCAGTGATTGGGGGCTGGACAATGAGCAGTTCTTC; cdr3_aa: CASSDWGLDNEQFF
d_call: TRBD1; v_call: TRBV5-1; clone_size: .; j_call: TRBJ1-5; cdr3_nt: TGCGCCAGCAGCTTGGGGTCAGGGGGCAACCAGCCCCAGCATTTT; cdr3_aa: CASSLGSGGNQPQHF
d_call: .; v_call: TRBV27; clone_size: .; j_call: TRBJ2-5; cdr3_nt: TGTGCCAGCAGTCGGTCGCTTGGTGGGCAAGAGACCCAGTACTTC; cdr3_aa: CASSRSLGGQETQYF
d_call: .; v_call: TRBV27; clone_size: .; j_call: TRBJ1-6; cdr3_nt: TGTGCCAGCACCGAAGGGCATAATTCACCCCTCCACTTT; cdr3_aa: CASTEGHNSPLHF
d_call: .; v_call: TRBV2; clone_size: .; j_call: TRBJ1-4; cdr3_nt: TGTGCCAGCAGTGATTTGTCAGGGATTGGGGAAAAACTGTTTTTT; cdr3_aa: CASSDLSGIGEKLFF
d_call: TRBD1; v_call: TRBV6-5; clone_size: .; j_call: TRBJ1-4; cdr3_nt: TGTGCCAGCAATGCCAGGGGGCAGCCCGCGGAAAAACTGTTTTTT; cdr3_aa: CASNARGQPAEKLFF
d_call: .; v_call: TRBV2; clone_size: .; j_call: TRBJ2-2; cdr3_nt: TGTGCCAGCAGTGAATCGCGGACCGGGGAGCTGTTTTTT; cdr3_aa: CASSESRTGELFF
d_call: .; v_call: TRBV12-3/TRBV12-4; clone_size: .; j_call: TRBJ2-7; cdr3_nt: TGTGCCAGCAGTTACGTCAGGCAGGGGGAGCAGTACTTC; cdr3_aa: CASSYVRQGEQYF
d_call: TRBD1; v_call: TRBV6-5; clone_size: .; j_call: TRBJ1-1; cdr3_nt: TGTGCCAGCAGTTATGGGACAGGTAACACTGAAGCTTTCTTT; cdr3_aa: CASSYGTGNTEAFF
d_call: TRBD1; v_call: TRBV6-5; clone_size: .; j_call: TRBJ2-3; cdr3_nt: TGTGCCAGCAGTTACGCCGGGACAGGGGGAGATACGCAGTATTTT; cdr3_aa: CASSYAGTGGDTQYF
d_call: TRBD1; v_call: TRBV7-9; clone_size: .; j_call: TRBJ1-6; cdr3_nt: TGTGCCAGCAGTTTACAGGGGGAAGGTTCACCCCTCCACTTT; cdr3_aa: CASSLQGEGSPLHF
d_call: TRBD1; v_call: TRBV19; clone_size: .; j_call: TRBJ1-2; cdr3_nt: TGTGCCAGTAGTAGTCGCGGGGGACAGGGGAACTATGGCTACACCTTC; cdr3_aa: CASSSRGGQGNYGYTF
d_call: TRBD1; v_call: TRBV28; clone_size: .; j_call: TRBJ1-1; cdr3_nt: TGTGCCAGCAGCCGAATACAGGGGTTGGGAGCTTTCTTT; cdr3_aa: CASSRIQGLGAFF
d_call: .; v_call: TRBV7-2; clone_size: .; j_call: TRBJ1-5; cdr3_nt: TGTGCCAGCAGCTGGTCTAGCAATCAGCCCCAGCATTTT; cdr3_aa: CASSWSSNQPQHF